These 17 T cell receptor beta chains came from one sample sequenced in a study of T cell repertoires in cytomegalovirus infection. In TCRdb, the reads were re-called with MiXCR into one record per CDR3 protein. Of about a million distinct CDR3 sequences in the sample, 31% are singletons; the top ten hold over 10%. The antigens these receptors bind are not known. The sample consisted of cultured CD8+ T cells from PBMCs, taken from culture after CMV antigen stimulation. These TCRs come from a human donor in good health (CMV status not recorded). Some clones in this sample may be carry-over from other donors' samples.

V and J are TRBV6-5 and TRBJ1-1; the D gene is possibly TRBD1 (5 bases). CDR3 size: 14 residues. Germline values: CDR1 MNHEY, CDR2 SVGAGI. V was shortened by 7 bases and J by 2 bases, with 14 bases between the two germline ends. In nucleotides, the CDR3 is TGTGCCAGCACCGCTTACGGGGGTAACACTGAAGCTTTCTTT. Residues: CASTAYGGNTEAFF.

This clonotype was observed a handful of times. The chain links TRBV10-3 to TRBJ2-6; no reliable D call. Germline CDR1 and CDR2: ENHRY and SYGVKD. The CDR3 totals 15 residues. Trimming cost V 1 base and J 3 bases, with 7 bases left between them. The CDR3 nucleotides are TGTGCCATCAGTGAGTGGCAAGATGGGGCCAACGTCCTGACTTTC. Translating gives CAISEWQDGANVLTF.

This clonotype has ten or more counts. V usage is TRBV7-6 and J usage is TRBJ2-2, with 8 bases identical to TRBD2. Germline V gives CDR1 SGHVS, CDR2 FNYEAQ. The J segment lost 1 base and the V segment lost 3 bases, leaving 7 bases of the junction unmatched. The CDR3 runs 17 residues. CDR3 sequence reads: CASSFMAAGGNTGELFF. DNA for the CDR3: TGTGCCAGCAGCTTTATGGCTGCGGGGGGGAACACCGGGGAGCTGTTTTTT. The full variable domain, rest sourced from reference TRBV7-6 and TRBJ2-2, is GAGVSQSPRYKVTKRGQDVALRCDPISGHVSLYWYRQALGQGPEFLTYFNYEAQQDKSGLPNDRFSAERPEGSISTLTIQRTEQRDSAMYRCASSFMAAGGNTGELFFGEGSRLTVL.

This sequence joins TRBV4-1 and TRBJ2-7; TRBD1 agrees at 7 bases. Germline V lookup: CDR1 MGHRA, CDR2 YSYEKL. The V segment lost 3 bases and the J segment 5 bases; nucleotides outside the gene matches: 10. This CDR3 is 15 amino acids long. CDR3 amino acids: CASSQYQGVDDEQYF. CDR3 DNA: TGCGCCAGCAGCCAGTACCAGGGGGTTGACGACGAGCAGTACTTC.

Of note for this clonotype: Just one base apart from a much larger clone, this may be a read error. The chain links TRBV6-6 to TRBJ2-7; D might be TRBD2 (5 bases). The CDR3 is made up of 13 amino acids. The germline V gene has CDR1 MNHNY and CDR2 SVGAGI (reference sequence). V lost 0 bases and J 5 bases, leaving 8 bases between the germline ends. The CDR3 DNA follows: TGTGCCAGCAGTTACTCGAACGGGGACGAGCAGTACTTC. This translates into CASSYSNGDEQYF.

This clonotype has just a few counts. The chain employs TRBV6-5 and TRBJ2-7; weak D call: TRBD1 (6 bases). V lost 0 bases and J 2 bases, leaving 11 bases between the germline ends. Germline lookup yields CDR1 MNHEY and CDR2 SVGAGI. The CDR3 has 15 amino acids. CDR3 nucleotides: TGTGCCAGCAGTTACTCGGGACAACTCCCCTACGAGCAGTACTTC. Translated, it gives CASSYSGQLPYEQYF.

The chain has TRBV6-1 and TRBJ2-7; a weak D match, TRBD2 (6 bases). Germline V gene data show CDR1 as MNHNS and CDR2 as SASEGT. CDR3 length: 15 residues. The V and J ends lost 2 bases and 5 bases respectively, with 16 bases between them. The DNA of the CDR3 is TGTGCCAGCAGTGAACCGGGACTTGGATCTCACGAGCAGTACGTC. This codes for CASSEPGLGSHEQYV.

This clonotype has only a few counts. The V gene is TRBV29-1, the J gene TRBJ2-7; D assignment may be TRBD1 or TRBD2 (5 bases each). The CDR3 loop spans 14 amino acids. The germline CDR1 and CDR2 sequences are SQVTM and ANQGSEA. With 5 bases removed from V and 4 bases from J, the gap between germline ends came to 18 bases. CDR3 amino acids: CSVQLGTRLYEQYF. Here the CDR3 DNA reads TGCAGCGTTCAGCTCGGGACCAGACTATACGAGCAGTACTTC.

This clonotype showed up many times. The chain has TRBV7-2 and TRBJ1-2; D not certain. Trimming took 5 bases from V and 10 from J, leaving 14 bases between them. Germline assignment: CDR1 SGHTA and CDR2 FQGNSA. CDR3 length: 12 residues. The CDR3 sequence is CASSPPDWNYTF. The CDR3 DNA reads TGTGCCAGCAGCCCCCCAGACTGGAACTACACCTTC.

The V call is TRBV6-6, the J call TRBJ2-3, with D unclear. The CDR3 is made up of 13 amino acids. Germline lookup yields CDR1 MNHNY and CDR2 SVGAGI (reference sequence). Trimming removed 0 bases from V and 5 bases from J, with 6 bases in between. The CDR3 protein is CASSYSNEDTQYF. The CDR3 DNA is TGTGCCAGCAGTTACTCGAATGAAGATACGCAGTATTTT.

This clonotype was counted between two and nine times. V and J are TRBV19 and TRBJ1-1, with no clear D. CDR1 and CDR2 (germline): LNHDA, SQIVND (reference sequence). The CDR3 loop spans 12 amino acids. V was clipped by 3 bases and J by 7 bases, with 9 bases between them. The CDR3 sequence is CASSIWGIEAFF. Here the CDR3 DNA reads TGTGCCAGTAGTATTTGGGGTATTGAAGCTTTCTTT.

CDR3 loop: CASSSLDRINEQFF. Written as DNA, the CDR3 is TGTGCCAGCAGTTCGTTAGATCGTATCAATGAGCAGTTCTTC. V and J are TRBV12-3 or TRBV12-4 and TRBJ2-1; no clear D. This CDR3 has 14 residues. Trimming stripped 4 bases from V and 6 bases from J, with 13 bases between.

On this clonotype: This clone may be a read error of a much larger clone one base away. The genes are TRBV7-3 and TRBJ2-7; D may be TRBD1 or TRBD2 (5 bases each). The V gene's germline CDR1 is SGHTA and CDR2 FQGTGA. The CDR3 length is 16 residues. V was pared by 5 bases and J by 2 bases, with 19 bases between. As DNA, the CDR3 is TGTGCCAGCAGCCACGGGGACGAGGAGGTAACCTACGAGCAGTACGTC. It specifies CASSHGDEEVTYEQYV.

The sample holds many counts of this clonotype. The chain is built from TRBV7-8 and TRBJ2-3; TRBD2 agrees at 9 bases. The V gene's germline CDR1 is SGHVS and CDR2 FQNEAQ. With 5 bases clipped from V and 4 bases from J, the junction kept 13 bases outside the gene matches. The CDR3 runs 17 residues. The CDR3 protein is CASSPRSGGTPPDTQYF. CDR3 in DNA: TGTGCCAGCAGCCCGAGGAGCGGGGGGACCCCGCCAGATACGCAGTATTTT.

CDR3 loop: CASSRDRDRKTQYF. The CDR3, as DNA: TGTGCCAGCAGCCGAGACAGAGATAGAAAGACCCAGTACTTC. V is TRBV14 and J is TRBJ2-5; a possible D gene is TRBD1 (5 bases). The length of the CDR3 is 14 residues. The V and J ends lost 4 bases and 6 bases respectively, with 15 bases between them. Germline CDR1 is SGHDN and CDR2 is FVKESK.

The gene calls are TRBV12-3 or TRBV12-4 and TRBJ2-1; maybe TRBD1 (6 bases). The CDR3 length is 18 residues. V lost 1 base and J lost 7, with 23 bases in between. CDR3 DNA: TGTGCCAGCAGTTTAGGCGAGATTCCGGGACAATATGGGAATGAGCAGTTCTTC. Amino acids: CASSLGEIPGQYGNEQFF.

The chain is built from TRBV6-1 and TRBJ2-3; D is uncertain. Trimming took 3 bases from V and 3 from J, leaving 13 bases between them. The CDR3 runs to 15 residues. CDR1 is MNHNS, CDR2 SASEGT, per germline. The CDR3, as DNA: TGTGCCAGCAGTGAGTGGGTCGGTGGGACAGATACGCAGTATTTT. Its translation is CASSEWVGGTDTQYF.